The present T cell receptor beta chain was sequenced within a study of blood T cell repertoires in COVID-19. Methods used by the authors: The authors estimated nucleated cell counts from reference gene primer amplification. Here immunoSEQ multiplex PCR was the method, and the copy in TCRdb shows in-frame clones only, minus some. V and J calls and clone size come straight from that table; D and trimming were deduced from the DNA. In the table there are around 97,000 clones, roughly 85% of which are singletons. CDR1 is WSHSY and CDR2 is SAAADI in the germline V gene. V dropped 8 bases and J dropped 0; count of bases not matched to a gene: 6. The CDR3 has 15 residues.

This receptor was obtained from a middle-aged man in a cohort sampled during active COVID-19. Sequencing was performed on peripheral blood. This sequence joins TRBV10-2 and TRBJ2-2; the match to TRBD1 covers 7 bases. DNA for the CDR3: TGCGCCAGCCGCATAGGGACAGCGAACACCGGGGAGCTGTTTTTT. Translation: CASRIGTANTGELFF.